The clone carrying this T cell receptor (beta chain) was seen only a few times. The antigen remains undetermined. The germline V gene encodes CDR1 SNHLY and CDR2 FYNNEI. V was cut by 2 bases and J by 11 bases, with 0 bases left in between. This CDR3 comprises 8 residues. These data belong to a study of CD8+CD57+ T cells in acquired aplastic anemia. Overall study findings and caveats: Patients and controls shared 25 to 30 CD8+ CDR3 sequences, which appeared highly expressed in patients and within their immunodominant clones. CD8+ Simpson's diversity showed no significant patient-control difference.

The patients chosen for sequencing had shown expansion of CD8+CD57+ cells (detected by flow cytometry). CDR3 and TCR beta VDJ profiling relied on a genomic DNA template. In TCRdb, the reads were re-called with MiXCR into one record per CDR3 protein. The data contain around 130,000 distinct CDR3 sequences, under 60% of them singletons. The J gene is TRBJ1-2, the V gene TRBV2; unclear D gene. The sequence was obtained from a human donor with aplastic anemia. Sample: sorted CD4+, CD8+, or CD8+CD57+ T cells (not recorded which) from PBMCs. The CDR3 region has the DNA TGTGCCAGCAGTGAATACACCTTC. Protein: CASSEYTF.